The present T cell receptor beta chain was sequenced within a study of T cell responses to AZD1222 COVID-19 vaccine. Study-wide results and caveats: Spike-specific TCR breadth and depth went up after people got two AZD1222 doses. The sample set comprised mostly white British donors with more females, and clonal diversity was possibly underestimated. Without day 14 samples, only post-peak T cell repertoires were studied.

Data came from immunoSEQ multiplex PCR; TCRdb stores just in-frame clones and leaves some out. The table lists nearly 90,000 clones, 85% to 90% of them singletons. Comments on this clone: Its antigen is still unknown.

The receptor's source is an adult in good health. The specimen comprised peripheral blood, sampled on day 0 of MenACWY control vaccination.

The CDR3 sequence: CASSLMVENGYTF. CDR3 sequence (DNA): TGTGCCAGCAGTTTAATGGTGGAGAATGGCTACACCTTC. This chain connects TRBV28 to TRBJ1-2; unclear D gene. Trimming shortened V by 2 bases and J by 6 bases, and 10 bases separated the two germline ends. This CDR3 contains 13 residues. Germline V gene lookup returns CDR1 MDHEN and CDR2 SYDVKM.